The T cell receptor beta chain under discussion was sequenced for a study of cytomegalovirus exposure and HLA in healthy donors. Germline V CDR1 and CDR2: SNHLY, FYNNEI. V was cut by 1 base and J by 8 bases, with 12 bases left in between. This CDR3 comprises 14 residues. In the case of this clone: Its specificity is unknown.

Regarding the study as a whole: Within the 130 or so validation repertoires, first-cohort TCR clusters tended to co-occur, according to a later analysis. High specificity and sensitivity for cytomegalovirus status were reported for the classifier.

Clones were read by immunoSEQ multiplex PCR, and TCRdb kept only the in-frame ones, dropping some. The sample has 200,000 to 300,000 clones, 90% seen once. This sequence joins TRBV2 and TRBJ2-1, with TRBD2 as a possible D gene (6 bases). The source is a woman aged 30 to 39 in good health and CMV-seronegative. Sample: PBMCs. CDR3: CASSEGGANYEQFF. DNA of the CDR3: TGTGCCAGCAGTGAAGGCGGGGCGAACTATGAGCAGTTCTTC.